Each of the 7 T cell receptor beta chains below was sequenced from the same sample in a study of blood T cell repertoires in COVID-19 (TCRdb year 2020). The library was obtained by the immunoSEQ multiplex PCR assay. What TCRdb holds here is the immuneACCESS table cut down to in-frame rearrangements. Part of the clones is not present; checked against another copy, under half of the missing clones reflect an unresolved V gene, and the others are unexplained. This sample is represented by some 410,000 clones; 88% of them were singletons. The leading ten clones occupy more than 0.85% of the sample. Sequenced material: PBMCs or T cells enriched from blood (not recorded which). These receptors were taken from a woman aged 25 to 39 with acute COVID-19.

The genes are TRBV12-3 or TRBV12-4 and TRBJ1-4; the D is unclear. This CDR3 has 12 residues. V was shortened by 3 bases and J by 8 bases, with 7 bases between the two germline ends. The CDR3 DNA follows: TGTGCCAGCAGTTTTTATGGCGAAAAACTGTTTTTT. This translates into CASSFYGEKLFF.

The rearrangement uses TRBV5-6 and TRBJ1-3, with no clear D. The CDR3 length is 15 residues. Germline loops: CDR1 SGHDT, CDR2 YYEEEE. Trimming pared 0 bases from V and 4 bases from J, leaving 11 bases between. The CDR3 loop is CASSLGVVYGNTIYF. The DNA of the CDR3 is TGTGCCAGCAGCTTGGGAGTGGTTTACGGAAACACCATATATTTT. Full variable domain (remainder filled in from reference TRBV5-6 and TRBJ1-3): DAGVTQSPTHLIKTRGQQVTLRCSPKSGHDTVSWYQQALGQGPQFIFQYYEEEERQRGNFPDRFSGHQFPNYSSELNVNALLLGDSALYLCASSLGVVYGNTIYFGEGSWLTVV.

V gene TRBV19 combines with J gene TRBJ1-1, with 9 bases that match TRBD1. Germline values: CDR1 LNHDA, CDR2 SQIVND (reference sequence). Losses at the gene ends were 7 bases for V and 0 bases for J; bases not matched to a gene: 9. CDR3 length: 16 amino acids. CDR3 protein: CASTGTGLRLNTEAFF. The CDR3 DNA follows: TGTGCCAGTACTGGGACAGGGCTAAGGTTGAACACTGAAGCTTTCTTT.

The V gene is TRBV6-5, the J gene TRBJ1-5, with 9 bases identical to TRBD1. V was pared by 6 bases and J by 4 bases, with 4 bases of the junction left unmatched. The CDR3 contains 14 residues. Germline CDR1 and CDR2: MNHEY and SVGAGI. Here the CDR3 reads CASRPGTGNQPQHF. CDR3 nucleotide sequence: TGTGCCAGCAGGCCCGGGACAGGGAATCAGCCCCAGCATTTT.

The chain employs TRBV5-1 and TRBJ1-2; 7 nucleotides match TRBD1. Germline-derived CDR1 and CDR2 are SGHRS and YFSETQ. V lost 6 bases to trimming and J lost 3 bases; unmatched junction nucleotides: 11. CDR3 length equals 15 residues. The CDR3 is CASNPYAGTDYGYTF. In DNA, the CDR3 is TGCGCCAGCAACCCTTACGCCGGGACAGACTATGGCTACACCTTC.

As to this clone: At the DNA level, this CDR3 is encoded by other sequences in the same sample as well. This chain joins TRBV24-1 and TRBJ2-1; D is undetermined. Germline V gene data show CDR1 as KGHDR and CDR2 as SFDVKD. Trimming stripped 1 base from V and 4 bases from J, with 13 bases between. The CDR3 consists of 16 residues. This CDR3 is CATSDLESGDYNEQFF. In DNA, the CDR3 is TGTGCCACCAGTGATTTAGAGTCAGGTGATTACAATGAGCAGTTCTTC.

The gene calls are TRBV24-1 and TRBJ2-2; a weak D match, TRBD2 (5 bases). Germline values: CDR1 KGHDR, CDR2 SFDVKD. Trimming left V 2 bases short and J 1 base short, with 10 bases between. This CDR3 is 16 amino acids long. CDR3 coding DNA: TGTGCCACCAGTGATTGGGTGAGCGGGAACACCGGGGAGCTGTTTTTT. Translating gives CATSDWVSGNTGELFF.